Below, one T cell receptor beta chain is given with its context. The antigen is undetermined. Using CD45RO/CCR7/CD25/CD127/CD95/CD27, CD4+ naive, central memory, regulatory and stem cell-like memory cells were sorted. Reverse transcription of all isolated RNA meant that expressed TCRB transcripts were sequenced. Some clones are missing from TCRdb's copy, which holds only in-frame ones; the method was immunoSEQ multiplex PCR. The sample yields more than 550,000 clones, around 15% seen once. The length of the CDR3 is 16 residues. Germline CDR1 reads MDHEN; CDR2 reads SYDVKM. Losses at the gene ends were 4 bases for V and 6 bases for J; bases not matched to a gene: 9. This sample was included in a study of beta chain features in type 1 diabetes. Across the study: Healthy donors, compared against patients, showed similar age, gender and cell yields.

Study results and limitations: The influence of HLA type on TCRB rearrangement stayed undetermined. A closer apparent resemblance between naive, central memory and Treg TCRB repertoires was seen in patients than in healthy donors. Among all four CD4+ subsets, Type 1 diabetes patients had TCRB CDR3s that were moderately but significantly shorter.

The sequence came from a man aged 18 to 29 with type 1 diabetes. The material sequenced was naive CD4+ T cells from blood. The rearrangement joins TRBV28 to TRBJ2-1; TRBD2 agrees at 10 bases. CDR3 nucleotide sequence: TGTGCCAGCAGTTGGAGCGGGAGGGCCTTATCCAATGAGCAGTTCTTC. As protein: CASSWSGRALSNEQFF.